The 2 T cell receptor beta chains below all came from one sample that was sequenced in a study of blood T cell repertoires in COVID-19. Some clones are missing from TCRdb's copy, which holds only in-frame ones; the method was immunoSEQ multiplex PCR. The data contain approximately 90,000 clones, about 86% of them seen just once; the ten biggest clones take up 0.95% to 1.5%. The sequencing input was peripheral blood. The receptors derive from a man older than 75 with active or convalescent COVID-19.

The genes are TRBV4-1 and TRBJ2-1; 9 bases agree with TRBD2. J lost 9 bases, V lost 4 bases, and 13 bases had no gene match. This CDR3 region has 16 residues. Germline CDR1 reads MGHRA; CDR2 reads YSYEKL. The CDR3 nucleotides are TGCGCCAGCAGCCCCCGGGGTAGCGGGGGTATTGGTGAGCAGTTCTTC. Amino acid sequence: CASSPRGSGGIGEQFF.

The chain links TRBV5-1 to TRBJ2-2; tentative D call: TRBD2 (5 bases). Germline values: CDR1 SGHRS, CDR2 YFSETQ. The germline V and J ends were trimmed by 4 bases and 8 bases, with 12 bases remaining between them. This CDR3 region has 13 residues. The CDR3 DNA follows: TGCGCCAGCAGCCCATCGACGGGAGGGGAGCTGTTTTTT. It is translated as CASSPSTGGELFF.